Listed below are T cell receptor beta chains from one sample, sequenced in a study of T cell repertoires in cytomegalovirus infection. TCRdb used MiXCR to reprocess the reads, holding one entry per CDR3 protein. This sample has around 300,000 distinct CDR3 sequences, with 20% to 25% found just once. These TCRs' antigens remain unknown. Here the sequenced sample was cultured PBMCs, taken from culture after CMV antigen stimulation. The origin of the receptors is a human donor in good health (CMV status not recorded). Some clones in this sample may be carry-over from other donors' samples. The CDR3 runs from the conserved cysteine through the conserved F or W. Fields, in order: CDR3 DNA, CDR3 protein, J gene, V gene, D gene, clone size. The D gene is left open where the match is weak. Not all rows give a size; the values are once, few, many and, for expanded clones, a class.

TGTGCCAGCAGCTTAAGGCATCACACAGATACGCAGTATTTT | CASSLRHHTDTQYF | TRBJ2-3 | TRBV7-2 | . | many
TGTGCCAGCAGAGACTGGCTAGCAGGGTACGAGCAGTACTTC | CASRDWLAGYEQYF | TRBJ2-7 | TRBV6-1 | . | many
TGTGCCAGCAGAGGGGGGATAGCCAATCGGGATACGCAGTATTTT | CASRGGIANRDTQYF | TRBJ2-3 | TRBV5-4 | . | many
TGTGCCAGCAGGGGGGGGAGTAGAATCGGGAATGAGCAGTTCTTC | CASRGGSRIGNEQFF | TRBJ2-1 | TRBV6-2/TRBV6-3 | TRBD2 | .
TGTGCCAGTCGGACATCTAGCAATCAGCCCCAGCATTTT | CASRTSSNQPQHF | TRBJ1-5 | TRBV6-1 | . | many
TGTGCCAGCAGCCTCGCGACAGGGGGCCCCAATCAGCCCCAGCATTTT | CASSLATGGPNQPQHF | TRBJ1-5 | TRBV7-9 | TRBD1 | few
TGTGCCAGCAGTCGACAGGGAGGGGGCACTGAAGCTTTCTTT | CASSRQGGGTEAFF | TRBJ1-1 | TRBV6-5 | TRBD1 | .
TGTGCCAGCAGCCAACACGTAGGGAATTTAGCCATACTTAATGAAAAACTGTTTTTT | CASSQHVGNLAILNEKLFF | TRBJ1-4 | TRBV11-2 | . | few
TGTGCCAGCAGTAGGGGACAGGGCTCGTCTGGCTACACCTTC | CASSRGQGSSGYTF | TRBJ1-2 | TRBV6-2/TRBV6-3 | TRBD1 | few
TGTGCCAGCACCTTAAGTACCGGGACAGTTAGATCACCCCTCCACTTT | CASTLSTGTVRSPLHF | TRBJ1-6 | TRBV12-3/TRBV12-4 | TRBD1 | few
TGCGCCAGCAGCCAAGAAGGTGTTGCGACGACAAATGACGAGCAGTACTTC | CASSQEGVATTNDEQYF | TRBJ2-7 | TRBV4-1 | . | .
TGTGCCAGCAGTCGGGACAGTTGGAGCTATGGCTACACCTTC | CASSRDSWSYGYTF | TRBJ1-2 | TRBV6-1 | TRBD1 | few
TGTGCCAGCAGCTTAAGGGACAGGGGCGCAGATACGCAGTATTTT | CASSLRDRGADTQYF | TRBJ2-3 | TRBV7-9 | TRBD1 | many
TGTGCCAGCAGCAGACCGGGACTAGCGGCACGTGGGGAGCTGTTTTTT | CASSRPGLAARGELFF | TRBJ2-2 | TRBV11-2 | TRBD2 | many
TGTGCCAGCAGTTTTCGCCGGCCCACAGATACGCAGTATTTT | CASSFRRPTDTQYF | TRBJ2-3 | TRBV12-3/TRBV12-4 | . | few
TGTGCCAGCAGGAACACCATATATTTT | CASRNTIYF | TRBJ1-3 | TRBV7-6 | . | many
TGTGCCAGCAGCTTAGCGTGGCTCAGCACTGAAGCTTTCTTT | CASSLAWLSTEAFF | TRBJ1-1 | TRBV7-8 | . | many
TGTGCCAGCAGCTTAGGTAACGGGAGACGAGAGACCCAGTACTTC | CASSLGNGRRETQYF | TRBJ2-5 | TRBV7-2 | . | many
TGTGCCAGCAGCCGTCCGAGGGCTCGCCCAATCCAAGAGACCCAGTACTTC | CASSRPRARPIQETQYF | TRBJ2-5 | TRBV7-8 | . | .
TGTGCCAGCAGTCAACTTAACACCGGGGAGCTGTTTTTT | CASSQLNTGELFF | TRBJ2-2 | TRBV6-2/TRBV6-3 | . | .
TGTGCCAGCAGCTACACAGGGGCTGGCTACACCTTC | CASSYTGAGYTF | TRBJ1-2 | TRBV5-5 | TRBD1 | few
TGTGCCAGCAGTTACGGGAGTGGGGAGACCCAGTACTTC | CASSYGSGETQYF | TRBJ2-5 | TRBV6-5 | . | .
TGTGCCATCACGGGACAGGGGATTGGAGCAGATACGCAGTATTTT | CAITGQGIGADTQYF | TRBJ2-3 | TRBV10-3 | TRBD1 | .
TGTGCCAGCAGACCAATTAGCCCTCTAGCGGGAGGGTGGATCCCCATCTGG | CASRPISPLAGGWIPIW | TRBJ2-1 | TRBV6-6 | TRBD2 | .
TGTGCCAGCAGCCATCGAGGGGTTGGGGGCAATCAGCCCCAGCATTTT | CASSHRGVGGNQPQHF | TRBJ1-5 | TRBV5-4 | . | many
TGTGCCAGCAGTTATTTGGCAGGGATCTATGGCTACACCTTC | CASSYLAGIYGYTF | TRBJ1-2 | TRBV6-5 | . | .
TGTGCCAGCAGCTTATCGTTGGGGACTGAAGCTTTCTTT | CASSLSLGTEAFF | TRBJ1-1 | TRBV7-6 | . | many
TGTGCCAGCAGCGAAGGGGTAACCTACGAGCAGTACTTC | CASSEGVTYEQYF | TRBJ2-7 | TRBV7-8 | . | many
TGTGCCAGCAGTTCCGGACTAGCGGGAGGGAGAGAGCAGTACTTC | CASSSGLAGGREQYF | TRBJ2-7 | TRBV27 | TRBD2 | .
TGTGCCAGCAGCGACGGGACTAGCGGAGACAATGAGCAGTTCTTC | CASSDGTSGDNEQFF | TRBJ2-1 | TRBV6-2/TRBV6-3 | TRBD2 | .
TGCAGTGCTAGATCCGGGTTGGTAGCGGGAGACTACAATGAGCAGTTCTTC | CSARSGLVAGDYNEQFF | TRBJ2-1 | TRBV20-1 | TRBD2 | .